This TCR beta chain was profiled in a study of T cells expressing NK-cell markers. From the 5' RACE reads, TCRdb lists one entry per CDR3 protein and no DNA. This sample carries 350,000 to 450,000 distinct CDR3 sequences, with 5.2% going to the ten biggest clones. CDR1 SQVTM and CDR2 ANQGSEA come from the germline V gene. The CDR3 sequence is 14 residues long. This clonotype was obtained from a man aged 18-70 years in good health. This chain connects TRBV29-1 to TRBJ2-1; with no DNA, the TCRdb D assignment of TRBD1 cannot be verified. The sample consisted of blood T cells: a sorted CD56 or NKG2C T cell subset, CD4+ or CD8+ T cells, or bulk PBMC T cells (not recorded which). CDR3: CSVAGSGSYNEQFF.